Detailed here is one T cell receptor (beta chain). This sample includes further DNA sequences coding for the same CDR3. This sample stems from a study of blood T cell repertoires in COVID-19. Study in general: Material from acute and convalescent COVID-19 was sourced from the United States, Italy and Spain. The cDNA or gDNA used as material had been derived from T cells, B-cell-depleted T cells, or PBMCs.

Patients from Seattle were sampled longitudinally, starting during active infection. Original methodology: Reference gene primers were amplified, and this amplification served to estimate nucleated cell counts. This table comes from immunoSEQ multiplex PCR, and its TCRdb copy is limited to in-frame clones, with some not included. The DNA gave D and trimming, while V, J and clone size come from that table. This sample has approximately 290,000 clones, with roughly 92% found just once. The V and J ends lost 2 bases and 8 bases respectively, with 9 bases between them. Germline V gene lookup returns CDR1 LNHDA and CDR2 SQIVND (reference sequence). The CDR3 spans 12 residues.

The chain joins TRBV19 to TRBJ1-2; D might be TRBD1 (5 bases). The sample taken for sequencing was peripheral blood. The TCR comes from a woman in her thirties with COVID-19, enrolled during active disease. This CDR3 reads CASSIQGGGYTF. The CDR3 bases are TGTGCCAGTAGTATACAGGGCGGCGGCTACACCTTC.